This passage covers 14 T cell receptor beta chains from one sample sequenced in a study of T cells in Graves' hyperthyroidism and ophthalmopathy. Amplification of TCR beta CDR3 regions used RNA as the template. TCR CDR3 regions were first amplified by RT-PCR with HTBI primers. One entry per CDR3 protein results from TCRdb running MiXCR on the multiplex PCR reads. The table shows more than 250,000 distinct CDR3 sequences, with about 16% occurring only once. The sequencing input was blood. These receptor sequences come from a woman aged 50 to 65 with Graves' hyperthyroidism that later progressed to Graves' ophthalmopathy.

The chain combines TRBV6-1 with TRBJ1-1; 7 nucleotides align to TRBD1. Germline CDR1 reads MNHNS; CDR2 reads SASEGT. CDR3 size: 17 residues. The trim removed 6 bases at V and 5 bases at J, leaving 18 bases unmatched. The CDR3: CASSPTGQMPLGTEAFF. In DNA, the CDR3 is TGTGCCAGCAGCCCAACGGGACAGATGCCCCTTGGGACTGAAGCTTTCTTT.

The chain joins TRBV28 to TRBJ1-6; D perhaps matches TRBD1 (6 bases). Germline V gene data show CDR1 as MDHEN and CDR2 as SYDVKM. V lost 2 bases and J 7 bases, leaving 15 bases between the germline ends. The CDR3 covers 16 residues. CDR3 region: CASSLIRQALNSPLHF. The CDR3 DNA follows: TGTGCCAGCAGTTTAATCCGACAGGCCCTCAATTCACCCCTCCACTTT.

This clonotype showed up many times. The chain has TRBV28 and TRBJ2-7; no clear D. The CDR3 extends over 15 amino acids. The germline V gene has CDR1 MDHEN and CDR2 SYDVKM. V lost 6 bases and J 2 bases, leaving 17 bases between the germline ends. CDR3 loop: CASSLVGKGAYEQYF. The DNA of the CDR3 is TGTGCCAGCAGCCTGGTGGGGAAAGGTGCCTACGAGCAGTACTTC. Combining the CDR3 with reference TRBV28 and TRBJ2-7 gives the whole variable domain DVKVTQSSRYLVKRTGEKVFLECVQDMDHENMFWYRQDPGLGLRLIYFSYDVKMKEKGDIPEGYSVSREKKERFSLILESASTNQTSMYLCASSLVGKGAYEQYFGPGTRLTVT.

This clonotype came up many times. The gene calls are TRBV6-2 or TRBV6-3 and TRBJ2-4; 7 bases are a match to TRBD1. Trimming removed 8 bases from V and 6 bases from J; junction bases left unmatched: 10. CDR1 MNHEY and CDR2 SVGEGT come from the germline V gene. The CDR3 extends over 14 amino acids. This CDR3 reads CASVDRVGGNIQYF. CDR3 nucleotide sequence: TGTGCCAGCGTCGACAGGGTAGGAGGAAACATTCAGTACTTC.

This clonotype was seen repeatedly, ten times or more. The J gene is TRBJ1-5, the V gene TRBV2; 9 positions agree with TRBD1. Germline-derived CDR1 and CDR2 are SNHLY and FYNNEI. The CDR3 is 14 amino acids. Trimming removed 6 bases from V and 3 bases from J; junction bases left unmatched: 3. CDR3 DNA: TGTGCCAGCAGCCGGGACAGGGACAATCAGCCCCAGCATTTT. This gives the protein CASSRDRDNQPQHF.

This clonotype was detected only a few times. The chain carries TRBV25-1 and TRBJ1-1, with D unclear. The CDR3 is 13 residues long. Trimming cost V 4 bases and J 2 bases, with 8 bases left between them. Per the germline V gene, CDR1 is MGHDK and CDR2 is SYGVNS. CDR3 DNA: TGTGCCAGCAGTGCGGGAGTAAACACTGAAGCTTTCTTT. The encoded protein is CASSAGVNTEAFF.

The chain is built from TRBV5-1 and TRBJ2-4; 8 positions agree with TRBD1. V dropped 4 bases and J dropped 7; count of bases not matched to a gene: 7. The CDR3 has 14 amino acids. CDR1 SGHRS and CDR2 YFSETQ come from the germline V gene. This chain's CDR3 is CASSPEQGGNIQYF. For the CDR3, the DNA is TGCGCCAGCAGCCCCGAACAGGGGGGTAACATTCAGTACTTC. Together with reference TRBV5-1 and TRBJ2-4, the CDR3 gives the full variable domain: KAGVTQTPRYLIKTRGQQVTLSCSPISGHRSVSWYQQTPGQGLQFLFEYFSETQRNKGNFPGRFSGRQFSNSRSEMNVSTLELGDSALYLCASSPEQGGNIQYFGAGTRLSVL.

This clonotype has ten or more counts. The chain employs TRBV6-1 and TRBJ2-1; 12 bases line up with TRBD2. CDR3 size: 15 residues. In germline, CDR1 is MNHNS, CDR2 SASEGT. Losses at the gene ends were 11 bases for V and 3 bases for J; bases not matched to a gene: 8. The CDR3 DNA reads as TGTGCCGCCAGGACTAGCGGGGATCACTACAATGAGCAGTTCTTC. It encodes CAARTSGDHYNEQFF.

This clonotype has ten or more counts. The V and J genes are TRBV25-1 and TRBJ2-7; D tentatively reads TRBD1 or TRBD2 (5 bases each). The germline V gene encodes CDR1 MGHDK and CDR2 SYGVNS. V lost 2 bases, J lost 6 bases, and 11 bases lay in between. The CDR3 runs 13 residues. CDR3 amino acids: CASSEKKRGEQYF. CDR3 in DNA: TGTGCCAGCAGTGAAAAGAAGAGGGGCGAGCAGTACTTC.

The chain links TRBV28 to TRBJ2-7; TRBD1 matches 7 bases. The CDR3 contains 16 residues. Trimming at V came to 0 bases and at J to 0 bases, leaving 5 bases not matched to a gene. Per germline, CDR1 MDHEN and CDR2 SYDVKM. Written as DNA, the CDR3 is TGTGCCAGCAGTTTATGGGGGACAGCGAGCTCCTACGAGCAGTACTTC. It encodes CASSLWGTASSYEQYF.

This clonotype was seen repeatedly, ten times or more. The chain recombines TRBV2 with TRBJ1-5; TRBD1 is a possible D gene (5 bases). The CDR3 sequence is 14 residues long. Germline CDR1 and CDR2: SNHLY and FYNNEI. Trimming took 6 bases from V and 5 from J, leaving 14 bases between them. This CDR3 reads CASSPDPRDQPQHF. CDR3 DNA sequence: TGTGCCAGCAGCCCGGATCCCAGGGATCAGCCCCAGCATTTT.

The rearrangement links TRBV28 to TRBJ2-5; D is perhaps TRBD2 (6 bases). V lost 6 bases, J lost 5 bases, and 19 bases lay in between. Germline CDR1 is MDHEN and CDR2 is SYDVKM. This CDR3 has 15 amino acids. CDR3 protein: CASSQGVSAGETQYF. The CDR3 DNA reads as TGTGCCAGCAGCCAAGGGGTCAGCGCGGGGGAGACCCAGTACTTC. Together with reference TRBV28 and TRBJ2-5, the CDR3 gives the full variable domain: DVKVTQSSRYLVKRTGEKVFLECVQDMDHENMFWYRQDPGLGLRLIYFSYDVKMKEKGDIPEGYSVSREKKERFSLILESASTNQTSMYLCASSQGVSAGETQYFGPGTRLLVL.

V is TRBV19 and J is TRBJ2-3; D gene uncertain. The germline gives CDR1 LNHDA, CDR2 SQIVND (reference sequence). The length of the CDR3 is 15 residues. The ends were cut back, 5 bases at V and 3 bases at J, with 15 bases in the middle. DNA for the CDR3: TGTGCCAGTAGTTCCCGCGACCTGGGAACAGATACGCAGTATTTT. This codes for CASSSRDLGTDTQYF.

This clonotype showed up many times. The genes are TRBV2 and TRBJ1-5, with no clear D. The V gene's germline CDR1 is SNHLY and CDR2 FYNNEI. V dropped 8 bases and J dropped 4 bases, with 12 bases sitting between them. The CDR3 has 13 residues. CDR3 sequence: CASQTEQNQPQHF. The DNA of the CDR3 is TGTGCCAGCCAAACGGAGCAAAATCAGCCCCAGCATTTT.